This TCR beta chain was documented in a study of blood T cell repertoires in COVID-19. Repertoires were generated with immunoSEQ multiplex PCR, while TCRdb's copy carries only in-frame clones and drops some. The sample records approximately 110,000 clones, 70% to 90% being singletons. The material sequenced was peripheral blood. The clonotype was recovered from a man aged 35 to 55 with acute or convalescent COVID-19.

CDR3 sequence reads: CASSSGVTYEQYF. The CDR3 nucleotides read TGTGCCAGCAGCTCAGGGGTTACCTACGAGCAGTACTTC. The chain carries TRBV5-5 and TRBJ2-7; the D gene is possibly TRBD1 (6 bases). This CDR3 contains 13 residues. Germline values: CDR1 SGHKS, CDR2 YYEKEE (reference sequence). V was pared by 3 bases and J by 2 bases, with 9 bases between.